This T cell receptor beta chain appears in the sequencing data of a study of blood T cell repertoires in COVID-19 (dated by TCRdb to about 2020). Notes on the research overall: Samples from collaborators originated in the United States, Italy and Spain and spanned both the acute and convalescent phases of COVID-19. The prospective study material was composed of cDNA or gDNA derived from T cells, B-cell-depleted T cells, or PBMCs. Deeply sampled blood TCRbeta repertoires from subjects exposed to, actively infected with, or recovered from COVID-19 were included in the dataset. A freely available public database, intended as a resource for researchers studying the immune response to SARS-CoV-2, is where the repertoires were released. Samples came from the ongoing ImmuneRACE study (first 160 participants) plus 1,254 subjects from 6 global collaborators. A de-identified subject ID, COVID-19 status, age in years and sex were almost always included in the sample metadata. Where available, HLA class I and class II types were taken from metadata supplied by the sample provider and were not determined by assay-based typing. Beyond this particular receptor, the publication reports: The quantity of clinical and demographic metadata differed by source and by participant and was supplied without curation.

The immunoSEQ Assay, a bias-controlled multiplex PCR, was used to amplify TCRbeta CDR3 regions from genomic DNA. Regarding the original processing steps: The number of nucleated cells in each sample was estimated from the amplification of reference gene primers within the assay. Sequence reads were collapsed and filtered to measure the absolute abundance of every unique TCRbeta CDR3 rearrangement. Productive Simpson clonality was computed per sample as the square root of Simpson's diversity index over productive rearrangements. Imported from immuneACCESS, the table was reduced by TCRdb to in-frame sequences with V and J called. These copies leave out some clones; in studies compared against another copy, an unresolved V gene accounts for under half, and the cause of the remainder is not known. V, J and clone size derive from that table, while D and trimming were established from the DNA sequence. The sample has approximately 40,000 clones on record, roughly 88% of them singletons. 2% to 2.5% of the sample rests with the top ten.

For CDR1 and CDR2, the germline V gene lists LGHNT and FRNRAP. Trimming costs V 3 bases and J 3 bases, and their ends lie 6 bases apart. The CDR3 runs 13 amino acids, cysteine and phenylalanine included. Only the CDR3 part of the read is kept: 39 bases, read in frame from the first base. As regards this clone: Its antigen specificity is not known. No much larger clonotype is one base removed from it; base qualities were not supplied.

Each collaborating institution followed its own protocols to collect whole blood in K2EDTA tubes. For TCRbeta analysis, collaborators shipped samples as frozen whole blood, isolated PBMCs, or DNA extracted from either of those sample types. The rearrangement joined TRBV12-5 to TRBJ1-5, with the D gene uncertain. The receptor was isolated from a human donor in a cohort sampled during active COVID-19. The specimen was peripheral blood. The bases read TGTGCTAGTGGTTTCAGATCCAATCAGCCCCAGCATTTT. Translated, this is CASGFRSNQPQHF. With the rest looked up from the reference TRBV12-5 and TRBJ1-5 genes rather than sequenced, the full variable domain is DARVTQTPRHKVTEMGQEVTMRCQPILGHNTVFWYRQTMMQGLELLAYFRNRAPLDDSGMPKDRFSAEMPDATLATLKIQPSEPRDSAVYFCASGFRSNQPQHFGDGTRLSIL.